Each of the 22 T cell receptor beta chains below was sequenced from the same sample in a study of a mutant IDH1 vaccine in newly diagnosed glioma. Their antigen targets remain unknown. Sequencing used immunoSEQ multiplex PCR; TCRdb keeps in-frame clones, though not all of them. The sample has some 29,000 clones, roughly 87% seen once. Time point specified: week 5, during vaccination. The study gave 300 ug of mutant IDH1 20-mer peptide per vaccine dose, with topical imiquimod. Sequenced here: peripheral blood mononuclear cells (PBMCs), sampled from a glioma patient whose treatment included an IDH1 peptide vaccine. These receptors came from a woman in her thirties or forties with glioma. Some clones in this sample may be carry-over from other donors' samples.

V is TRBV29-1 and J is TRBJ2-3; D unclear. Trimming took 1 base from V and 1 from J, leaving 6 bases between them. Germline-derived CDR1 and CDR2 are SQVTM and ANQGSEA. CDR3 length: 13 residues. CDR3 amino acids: CSVEAVGTDTQYF. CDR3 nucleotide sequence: TGCAGCGTTGAAGCTGTCGGCACAGATACGCAGTATTTT.

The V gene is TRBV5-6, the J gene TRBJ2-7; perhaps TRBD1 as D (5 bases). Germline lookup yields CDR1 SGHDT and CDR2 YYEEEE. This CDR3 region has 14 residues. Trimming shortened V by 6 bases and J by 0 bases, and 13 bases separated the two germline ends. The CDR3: CASTKGRSSYEQYF. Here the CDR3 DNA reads TGTGCCAGCACCAAGGGGCGCAGCTCCTACGAGCAGTACTTC.

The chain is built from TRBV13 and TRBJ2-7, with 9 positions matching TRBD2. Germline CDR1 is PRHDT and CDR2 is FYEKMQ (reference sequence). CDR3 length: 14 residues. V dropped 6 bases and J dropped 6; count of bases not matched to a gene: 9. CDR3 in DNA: TGTGCCAGCAGACGGGGAATAGCGGGAGTCGAGCAGTACTTC. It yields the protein CASRRGIAGVEQYF.

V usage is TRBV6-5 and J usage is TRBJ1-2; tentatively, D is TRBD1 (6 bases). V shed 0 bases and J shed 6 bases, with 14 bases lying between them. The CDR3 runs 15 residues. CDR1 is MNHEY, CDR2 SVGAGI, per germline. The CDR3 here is CASSYSPEGVDGYTF. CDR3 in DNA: TGTGCCAGCAGTTACTCCCCCGAGGGGGTGGATGGCTACACCTTC.

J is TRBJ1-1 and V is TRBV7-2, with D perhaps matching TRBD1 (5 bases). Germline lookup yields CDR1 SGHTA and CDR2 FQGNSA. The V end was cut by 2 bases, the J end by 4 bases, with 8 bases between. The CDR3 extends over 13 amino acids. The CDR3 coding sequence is TGTGCCAGCAGCTTATTAGGGACCACTGAAGCTTTCTTT. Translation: CASSLLGTTEAFF. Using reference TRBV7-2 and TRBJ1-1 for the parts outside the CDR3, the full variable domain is GAGVSQSPSNKVTEKGKDVELRCDPISGHTALYWYRQSLGQGLEFLIYFQGNSAPDKSGLPSDRFSAERTGGSVSTLTIQRTQQEDSAVYLCASSLLGTTEAFFGQGTRLTVV.

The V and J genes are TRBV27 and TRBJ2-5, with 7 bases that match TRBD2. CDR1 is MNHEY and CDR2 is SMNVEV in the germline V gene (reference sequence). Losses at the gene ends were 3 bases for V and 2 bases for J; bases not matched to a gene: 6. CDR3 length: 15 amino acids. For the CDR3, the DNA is TGTGCCAGCAGTTTCGGCGGGGGTGGTCAAGAGACCCAGTACTTC. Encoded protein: CASSFGGGGQETQYF.

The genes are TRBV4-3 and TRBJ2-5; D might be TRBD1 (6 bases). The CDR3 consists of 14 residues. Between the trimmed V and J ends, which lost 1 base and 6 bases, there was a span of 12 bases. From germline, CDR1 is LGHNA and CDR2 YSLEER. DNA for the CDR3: TGCGCCAGCAGCCAAGCGACAGGCTCCCAGACCCAGTACTTC. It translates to CASSQATGSQTQYF.

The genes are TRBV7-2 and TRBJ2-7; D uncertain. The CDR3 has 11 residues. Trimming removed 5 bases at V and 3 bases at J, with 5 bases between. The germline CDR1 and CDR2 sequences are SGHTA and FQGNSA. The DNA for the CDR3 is TGTGCCAGCAGCCGCAGCTACGAGCAGTACTTC. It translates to CASSRSYEQYF.

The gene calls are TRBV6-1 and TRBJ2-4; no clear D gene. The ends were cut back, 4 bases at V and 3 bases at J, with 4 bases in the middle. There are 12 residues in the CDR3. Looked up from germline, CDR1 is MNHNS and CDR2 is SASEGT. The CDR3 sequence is CASSGLKNIQYF. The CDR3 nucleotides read TGTGCCAGCAGTGGACTCAAAAACATTCAGTACTTC.

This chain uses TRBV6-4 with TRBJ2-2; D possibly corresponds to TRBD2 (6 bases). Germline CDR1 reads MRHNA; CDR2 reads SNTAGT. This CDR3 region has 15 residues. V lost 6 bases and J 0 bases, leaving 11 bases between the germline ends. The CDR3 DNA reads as TGTGCCAGCAGAATGGACTACACGAACACCGGGGAGCTGTTTTTT. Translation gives CASRMDYTNTGELFF.

For the CDR3, the DNA is TGTGCCGGGGGACTAGCGGGGGAGACCCAGTACTTC. It codes for CAGGLAGETQYF. The chain employs TRBV6-1 and TRBJ2-5; 13 nucleotides agree with TRBD2. Germline CDR1 MNHNS, CDR2 SASEGT. This CDR3 has 12 amino acids. V gave up 11 bases and J gave up 5 bases; unmatched junction bases: 2.

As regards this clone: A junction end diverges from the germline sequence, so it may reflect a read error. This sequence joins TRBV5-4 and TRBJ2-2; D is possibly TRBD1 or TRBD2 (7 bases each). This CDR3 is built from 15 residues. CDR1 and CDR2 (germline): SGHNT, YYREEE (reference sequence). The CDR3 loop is CASSLGGGAEGRLFF. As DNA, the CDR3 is TGTGCCAGCAGTTTGGGAGGGGGCGCCGAGGGGAGGCTGTTTTTT. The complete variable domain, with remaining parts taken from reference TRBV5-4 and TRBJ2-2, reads ETGVTQSPTHLIKTRGQQVTLRCSSQSGHNTVSWYQQALGQGPQFIFQYYREEENGRGNFPPRFSGLQFPNYSSELNVNALELDDSALYLCASSLGGGAEGRLFFGEGSRLTVL.

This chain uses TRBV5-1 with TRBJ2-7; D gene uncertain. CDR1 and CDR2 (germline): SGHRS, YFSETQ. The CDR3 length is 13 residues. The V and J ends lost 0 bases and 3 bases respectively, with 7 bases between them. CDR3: CASSLAINYEQYF. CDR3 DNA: TGCGCCAGCAGCTTGGCTATAAACTACGAGCAGTACTTC. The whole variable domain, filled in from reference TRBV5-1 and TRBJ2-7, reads KAGVTQTPRYLIKTRGQQVTLSCSPISGHRSVSWYQQTPGQGLQFLFEYFSETQRNKGNFPGRFSGRQFSNSRSEMNVSTLELGDSALYLCASSLAINYEQYFGPGTRLTVT.

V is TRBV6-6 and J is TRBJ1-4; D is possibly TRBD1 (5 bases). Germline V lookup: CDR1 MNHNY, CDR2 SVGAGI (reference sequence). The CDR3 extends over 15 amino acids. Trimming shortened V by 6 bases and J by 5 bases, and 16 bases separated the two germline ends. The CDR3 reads CASSLLGGSNEKLFF. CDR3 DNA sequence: TGTGCCAGCAGCCTCCTCGGGGGGTCAAATGAAAAACTGTTTTTT.

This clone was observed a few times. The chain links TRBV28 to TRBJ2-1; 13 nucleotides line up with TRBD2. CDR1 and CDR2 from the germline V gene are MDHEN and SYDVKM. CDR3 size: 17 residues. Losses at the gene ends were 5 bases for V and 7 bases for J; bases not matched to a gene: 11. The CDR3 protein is CASSPRTSGSRRNEQFF. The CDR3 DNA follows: TGTGCCAGCAGTCCAAGGACTAGCGGGAGTCGAAGAAATGAGCAGTTCTTC.

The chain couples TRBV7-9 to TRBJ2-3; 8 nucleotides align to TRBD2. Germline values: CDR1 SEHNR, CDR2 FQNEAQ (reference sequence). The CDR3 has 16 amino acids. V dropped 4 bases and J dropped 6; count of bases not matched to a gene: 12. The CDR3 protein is CASSSEREPFGDTQYF. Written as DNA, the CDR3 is TGTGCCAGCAGCTCTGAGCGGGAGCCGTTCGGGGATACGCAGTATTTT.

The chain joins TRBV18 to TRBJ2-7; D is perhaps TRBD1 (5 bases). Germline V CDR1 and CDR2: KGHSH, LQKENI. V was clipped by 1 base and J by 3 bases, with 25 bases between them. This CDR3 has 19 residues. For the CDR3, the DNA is TGTGCCAGCTCACCACAGTTGGAAGGCAGACAGTTTTCTATCTACGAGCAGTACTTC. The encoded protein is CASSPQLEGRQFSIYEQYF.

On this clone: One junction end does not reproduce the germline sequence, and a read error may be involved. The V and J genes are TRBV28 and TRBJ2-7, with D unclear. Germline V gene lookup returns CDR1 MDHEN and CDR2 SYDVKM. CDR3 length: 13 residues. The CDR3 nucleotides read TGTGCCAGCAGTTTACTTCCCAACTACGGGCAGTACTTC. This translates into CASSLLPNYGQYF. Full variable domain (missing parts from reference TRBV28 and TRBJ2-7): DVKVTQSSRYLVKRTGEKVFLECVQDMDHENMFWYRQDPGLGLRLIYFSYDVKMKEKGDIPEGYSVSREKKERFSLILESASTNQTSMYLCASSLLPNYGQYFGPGTRLTVT.

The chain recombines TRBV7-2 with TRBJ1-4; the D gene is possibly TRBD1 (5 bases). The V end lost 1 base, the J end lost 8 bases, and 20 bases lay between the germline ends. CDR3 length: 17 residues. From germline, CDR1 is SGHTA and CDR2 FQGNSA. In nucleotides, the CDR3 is TGTGCCAGCAGCTTAGGGAGCGGGGGGTCCCCCCGGGAAAAACTGTTTTTT. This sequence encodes CASSLGSGGSPREKLFF.

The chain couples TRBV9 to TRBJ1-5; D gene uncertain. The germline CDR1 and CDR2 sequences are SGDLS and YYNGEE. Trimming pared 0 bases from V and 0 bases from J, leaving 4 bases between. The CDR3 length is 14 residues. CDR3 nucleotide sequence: TGTGCCAGCAGCGTAGGGGATAGCAATCAGCCCCAGCATTTT. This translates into CASSVGDSNQPQHF.

The chain's CDR3 is CASSLRAAYEQYF. Here the CDR3 DNA reads TGTGCCAGCAGCTTACGGGCGGCCTACGAGCAGTACTTC. V gene TRBV7-2 combines with J gene TRBJ2-5; D remains unclear. TRBJ2-7 matches the DNA end more closely, so the J call is doubtful. Germline loops: CDR1 SGHTA, CDR2 FQGNSA. The CDR3 is 13 residues long.

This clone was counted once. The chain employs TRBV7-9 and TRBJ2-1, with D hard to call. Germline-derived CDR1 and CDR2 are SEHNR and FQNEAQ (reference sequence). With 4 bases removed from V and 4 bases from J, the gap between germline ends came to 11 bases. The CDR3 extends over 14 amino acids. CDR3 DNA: TGTGCCAGCAGCTCCAGTCACCGGTACAATGAGCAGTTCTTC. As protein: CASSSSHRYNEQFF.